This T cell receptor beta chain comes out of a study of OX40 agonist ivuxolimab in advanced cancers. Overall study: It was permissible to have had prior anti-PD-1, anti-PD-L1 or anti-CTLA-4 therapy, and around 40% had some. A partial response was reached by three patients: one with hepatocellular carcinoma and two with cutaneous melanoma. Study-wide results and limits: Partial responders receiving 0.1-3.0 mg/kg showed among the lowest clonal expansion.

On cycle 4 day 1 and cycle 7 day 1, as well as at baseline, blood was sampled. Sequenced by immunoSEQ multiplex PCR; TCRdb stores in-frame clones only, minus some. Seen here are tens of thousands of clones, over 90% observed once, and the top ten hold under 20%. Note on this clone: Antigen unknown.

Trimming shortened V by 1 base and J by 4 bases, and 10 bases separated the two germline ends. Germline lookup yields CDR1 ENHRY and CDR2 SYGVKD. The CDR3 runs to 14 residues. The source of this sequence is an adult with an advanced solid tumor such as melanoma, head and neck, liver or kidney cancer. V is TRBV10-3 and J is TRBJ1-2; D is ambiguous. This sample comprised CD4+ or CD8+ T cells sorted from blood, obtained in a trial of the OX40 agonist ivuxolimab. The CDR3 here is CAISEYGNIYGYTF. The CDR3 DNA reads as TGTGCCATCAGTGAGTATGGGAACATCTATGGCTACACCTTC.